This section outlines one T cell receptor beta chain sequence together with its context. Libraries were prepared by immunoSEQ multiplex PCR; TCRdb keeps only in-frame clonotypes and omits some of them. The sample shows fewer than 50,000 clones, more than 85% of them seen only once. The data derive from a study of T cell changes during pregnancy in multiple sclerosis. With V trimmed by 4 bases and J by 5 bases, 8 bases remained unmatched. This CDR3 comprises 14 residues. CDR1 and CDR2 from the germline V gene are MDHEN and SYDVKM. Specimen: CD8+ T cells from peripheral blood mononuclear cells, collected in the third trimester of pregnancy. The origin of this receptor is a female donor with multiple sclerosis, enrolled in a pregnancy study. The V and J genes are TRBV28 and TRBJ2-7; TRBD1 matches 7 bases. The CDR3 nucleotides are TGTGCCAGCAGTTACAGGGGAGAGGGCGACGAGCAGTACTTC. Translated: CASSYRGEGDEQYF.